These 20 T cell receptor beta chains were sequenced from one sample in a study of blood T cell repertoires in COVID-19. TCRdb's copy holds only in-frame clones and misses some; the assay was immunoSEQ multiplex PCR. The profile covers around 200,000 clones, with roughly 85% appearing a single time and over 9.5% taken by the ten largest. Sequencing used peripheral blood. Receptors were obtained from a woman under 30 who had recovered from COVID-19.

V is TRBV12-3 or TRBV12-4 and J is TRBJ2-7; no clear D. V gave up 5 bases and J gave up 7 bases, with 15 bases separating them. This CDR3 has 13 amino acids. In DNA, the CDR3 is TGTGCCAGCAGTCCTGGCGGCACGTGGGAGCAGTACTTC. It translates to CASSPGGTWEQYF.

This rearrangement joins TRBV7-7 to TRBJ2-2, with a tentative D call TRBD2 (5 bases). From germline, CDR1 is SSHAT and CDR2 FNYEAQ (reference sequence). This CDR3 spans 19 amino acids. The V and J ends lost 5 bases and 4 bases respectively, with 26 bases between them. The CDR3 is CASSQTSPGLNWGTGELFF. The CDR3 region has the DNA TGTGCCAGCAGCCAAACGAGCCCCGGACTCAACTGGGGCACCGGGGAGCTGTTTTTT.

The V call is TRBV2, the J call TRBJ2-1, with 7 bases matching TRBD1. V shed 9 bases and J 8 bases; nucleotides not matched to a gene: 7. The CDR3 is made up of 12 amino acids. Germline V CDR1 and CDR2: SNHLY, FYNNEI. In nucleotides, the CDR3 is TGTGCCAGGGGGACAGATAGAGATGAGCAGTTCTTC. Translating it yields CARGTDRDEQFF.

V and J are TRBV11-3 and TRBJ2-5; 8 bases line up with TRBD1. V trimming: 5 bases; J trimming: 1 base; junction bases outside the gene matches: 6. The CDR3 is 15 amino acids. The germline CDR1 and CDR2 sequences are SGHNT and YENEEA. The CDR3 DNA reads as TGTGCCAGCAGCACGGGACAGGACGCCCAAGAGACCCAGTACTTC. It codes for CASSTGQDAQETQYF.

This chain links TRBV19 with TRBJ1-1; D gene unclear. The CDR3 is 13 amino acids. Deletions cut 6 bases from V and 3 bases from J, with 11 bases between. Per the germline V gene, CDR1 is LNHDA and CDR2 is SQIVND (reference sequence). The CDR3 is CASSYGGDTEAFF. The CDR3 bases are TGTGCCAGTAGCTACGGCGGGGACACTGAAGCTTTCTTT.

This chain links TRBV20-1 with TRBJ1-1; TRBD1 is a possible D gene (5 bases). The V end was cut by 6 bases, the J end by 8 bases, with 13 bases between. The CDR3 spans 11 residues. Germline V gives CDR1 DFQATT, CDR2 SNEGSKA (reference sequence). In DNA, the CDR3 is TGCAGTGCCGGGGGTGGGAAAGAAGCTTTCTTT. Protein product: CSAGGGKEAFF.

The rearrangement uses TRBV7-2 and TRBJ2-7; weak D call: TRBD1 (6 bases). Germline V gene lookup returns CDR1 SGHTA and CDR2 FQGNSA. The CDR3 is 13 amino acids. The V and J ends lost 3 bases and 4 bases respectively, with 10 bases between them. CDR3 DNA: TGTGCCAGCAGCTTTTCCAGGGGATACGAGCAGTACTTC. It specifies CASSFSRGYEQYF.

V is TRBV5-4 and J is TRBJ2-2, with TRBD2 as a possible D gene (6 bases). V was clipped by 5 bases and J by 3 bases, with 20 bases between them. This CDR3 spans 17 amino acids. Germline CDR1 reads SGHNT; CDR2 reads YYREEE (reference sequence). This CDR3 reads CASRSRDGSAHTGELFF. CDR3 nucleotide sequence: TGTGCCAGCAGGTCTAGGGACGGGAGTGCTCACACCGGGGAGCTGTTTTTT.

The V and J genes are TRBV14 and TRBJ1-3; D gene uncertain. V lost 5 bases to trimming and J lost 1 base, with 9 bases between them. The CDR3 is 14 amino acids. Germline V gene sequence: CDR1 SGHDN, CDR2 FVKESK. CDR3 DNA sequence: TGTGCCAGCAGCTTACACCAGTCTGGAAACACCATATATTTT. Residues: CASSLHQSGNTIYF.

This rearrangement joins TRBV6-5 to TRBJ2-7, with no clear D. Germline CDR1 and CDR2: MNHEY and SVGAGI. V was cut by 5 bases and J by 0 bases, with 8 bases left in between. The CDR3 contains 13 residues. CDR3 in DNA: TGTGCCAGCAGTACCTATAGCTCCTACGAGCAGTACTTC. Translated: CASSTYSSYEQYF.

The chain joins TRBV18 to TRBJ2-3, with TRBD1 matching over 9 bases. The CDR3 sequence is 15 residues long. Germline values: CDR1 KGHSH, CDR2 LQKENI. After removal of 4 bases from V and 0 bases from J, the junction contained 2 bases not matched to a gene. CDR3 region: CASSQQGASTDTQYF. CDR3 nucleotide sequence: TGTGCCAGCTCACAACAGGGGGCTAGCACAGATACGCAGTATTTT.

The chain carries TRBV12-3 or TRBV12-4 and TRBJ2-7; 7 nucleotides agree with TRBD2. Trimming removed 5 bases from V and 4 bases from J; junction bases left unmatched: 5. CDR3 length equals 13 residues. This CDR3 reads CASSSGGGYEQYF. The CDR3, as DNA: TGTGCCAGCAGTAGTGGGGGGGGTTACGAGCAGTACTTC.

V and J are TRBV20-1 and TRBJ2-7; 8 bases are shared with TRBD1. This CDR3 has 14 residues. Germline lookup yields CDR1 DFQATT and CDR2 SNEGSKA (reference sequence). The trim removed 4 bases at V and 4 bases at J, leaving 9 bases unmatched. CDR3 in DNA: TGCAGTGCTACTGAGGGGGACAGGATATACGAGCAGTACTTC. Its translation: CSATEGDRIYEQYF.

V is TRBV12-5 and J is TRBJ2-5, with 10 bases aligning to TRBD1. CDR1 and CDR2 (germline): LGHNT, FRNRAP. The CDR3 loop spans 15 amino acids. V lost 4 bases and J lost 3; bases outside the gene matches: 5. The DNA for the CDR3 is TGTGCTAGTGGTTCGCGACAGGGGGCAAAAGAGACCCAGTACTTC. Protein: CASGSRQGAKETQYF.

This chain connects TRBV13 to TRBJ2-5; 10 nucleotides match TRBD2. This CDR3 comprises 15 residues. V shed 5 bases and J 1 base; nucleotides not matched to a gene: 4. CDR1 is PRHDT and CDR2 is FYEKMQ in the germline V gene (reference sequence). CDR3 in DNA: TGTGCCAGCAGCGGGATAGCGGGAGGCCAAGAGACCCAGTACTTC. Translation gives CASSGIAGGQETQYF.

This clone was seen only once. The CDR3 reads CASSMGGELRNEQFF. The DNA for the CDR3 is TGTGCCAGTAGTATGGGCGGGGAACTTCGCAATGAGCAGTTCTTC. The V and J genes are TRBV19 and TRBJ2-1, with D possibly being TRBD2 (6 bases). V lost 3 bases and J lost 6, with 15 bases in between. Germline CDR1 is LNHDA and CDR2 is SQIVND (reference sequence). The CDR3 spans 15 residues.

V gene TRBV7-2 combines with J gene TRBJ1-6; 9 bases are shared with TRBD1. In germline, CDR1 is SGHTA, CDR2 FQGNSA. The CDR3 length is 18 residues. Trimming cost V 0 bases and J 6 bases; bases outside gene matches: 9. The CDR3 DNA is TGTGCCAGCAGCTTAGCTTCCGGGACAGGGAAGATTAATTCACCCCTCCACTTT. Translated, it gives CASSLASGTGKINSPLHF. The variable domain in full, with the rest retrieved from reference TRBV7-2 and TRBJ1-6, is GAGVSQSPSNKVTEKGKDVELRCDPISGHTALYWYRQSLGQGLEFLIYFQGNSAPDKSGLPSDRFSAERTGGSVSTLTIQRTQQEDSAVYLCASSLASGTGKINSPLHFGNGTRLTVT.

This chain joins TRBV29-1 and TRBJ1-1, with a possible D match to TRBD1 (6 bases). This CDR3 contains 14 residues. V lost 6 bases, J lost 4 bases, and 18 bases lay in between. Germline assignment: CDR1 SQVTM and CDR2 ANQGSEA. The CDR3 bases are TGCAGCGTCCCAAACCCTTCAGGGGTCACTGAAGCTTTCTTT. This sequence encodes CSVPNPSGVTEAFF.

Comment on this clone: Distinct nucleotide sequences in the sample also encode this CDR3. V gene TRBV9 combines with J gene TRBJ2-1; D gene uncertain. Germline assignment: CDR1 SGDLS and CDR2 YYNGEE. Deletions cut 2 bases from V and 0 bases from J, with 6 bases between. This CDR3 has 14 residues. The CDR3 is CASSVTSSYNEQFF. CDR3 in DNA: TGTGCCAGCAGCGTCACGAGCTCCTACAATGAGCAGTTCTTC.

V is TRBV27 and J is TRBJ1-1; D call uncertain. The ends were cut back, 2 bases at V and 3 bases at J, with 7 bases in the middle. CDR3 length: 13 amino acids. Germline V gene sequence: CDR1 MNHEY, CDR2 SMNVEV (reference sequence). Here the CDR3 DNA reads TGTGCCAGCAGTTTAGGGGAGTACACTGAAGCTTTCTTT. Translating gives CASSLGEYTEAFF.